Each of the 20 T cell receptor beta chains below was sequenced from the same sample in a study of CD8+CD57+ T cells in acquired aplastic anemia. Sequencing was done on patients that had shown CD8+CD57+ cell expansion by flow cytometry. Genomic DNA served as template for TCR beta VDJ and CDR3 profiling. TCRdb ran MiXCR on the reads and lists one entry per CDR3 protein. The data show some 140,000 distinct CDR3 sequences, about 50% seen once. The specimen sequenced was sorted CD4+, CD8+, or CD8+CD57+ T cells (not recorded which) from PBMCs. These receptors originate from a human donor with aplastic anemia.

The chain recombines TRBV24-1 with TRBJ2-7, with D tentatively TRBD1 (6 bases). The CDR3 runs to 14 residues. Germline CDR1 KGHDR, CDR2 SFDVKD. Trimming stripped 7 bases from V and 2 bases from J, with 14 bases between. The CDR3 nucleotides read TGTGCCACCAGGAGAACGGACAGTACCTACGAGCAGTACTTC. Encoded protein: CATRRTDSTYEQYF.

This clonotype was observed many times. The rearrangement joins TRBV7-9 to TRBJ1-1; D may be TRBD1 (5 bases). Trimming left V 5 bases short and J 6 bases short, with 19 bases between. Germline V CDR1 and CDR2: SEHNR, FQNEAQ (reference sequence). This CDR3 spans 15 amino acids. The CDR3: CASSLAQGRNPEAFF. The CDR3 DNA sequence: TGTGCCAGCAGCCTCGCGCAGGGTCGAAACCCTGAAGCTTTCTTT.

This clonotype appeared a few times. The chain has TRBV15 and TRBJ1-6, with 8 bases lining up with TRBD1. CDR1 LNHNV and CDR2 YYDKDF come from the germline V gene (reference sequence). There are 14 residues in the CDR3. J lost 9 bases, V lost 5 bases, and 6 bases had no gene match. The CDR3 region has the DNA TGTGCCACCAGCCTTGACAGGGGAGTTTCACCCCTCCACTTT. This sequence encodes CATSLDRGVSPLHF.

V usage is TRBV12-3 or TRBV12-4 and J usage is TRBJ1-1; D unclear. This CDR3 spans 13 amino acids. The ends were cut back, 2 bases at V and 4 bases at J, with 8 bases in the middle. The DNA of the CDR3 is TGTGCCAGCAGTTTATGGAGTGGCACTGAAGCTTTCTTT. This codes for CASSLWSGTEAFF.

This clonotype was counted a few times. CDR3 protein: CASSYPRGRENTEAFF. The CDR3 coding sequence is TGTGCCAGCAGCTACCCCAGGGGGAGGGAGAACACTGAAGCTTTCTTT. The chain links TRBV11-2 to TRBJ1-1; 7 nucleotides match TRBD1. The CDR3 is made up of 16 amino acids. The junction had 9 bases not matched to a gene; V was cut back by 4 bases and J by 1 base. Germline CDR1 and CDR2: SGHAT and FQNNGV. Variable domain in full (rest from reference TRBV11-2 and TRBJ1-1): EAGVAQSPRYKIIEKRQSVAFWCNPISGHATLYWYQQILGQGPKLLIQFQNNGVVDDSQLPKDRFSAERLKGVDSTLKIQPAKLEDSAVYLCASSYPRGRENTEAFFGQGTRLTVV.

The V call is TRBV10-3, the J call TRBJ1-5; TRBD1 is a possible D gene (5 bases). The CDR3 covers 13 residues. Germline lookup yields CDR1 ENHRY and CDR2 SYGVKD. V was pared by 10 bases and J by 4 bases, with 14 bases between. Here the CDR3 reads CASRRGVNQPQHF. Here the CDR3 DNA reads TGTGCCAGTCGCCGGGGCGTTAATCAGCCCCAGCATTTT.

This clonotype has ten or more counts. CDR3 sequence (DNA): TGCAGTGCCCTCCCTACCACGGGAAGGGAGACCCAGTACTTC. It codes for CSALPTTGRETQYF. The chain uses TRBV20-1 and TRBJ2-5, with D perhaps TRBD2 (5 bases). V gave up 6 bases and J gave up 5 bases, with 19 bases separating them. The CDR3 runs 14 residues. Germline loops: CDR1 DFQATT, CDR2 SNEGSKA (reference sequence).

The genes are TRBV2 and TRBJ1-5, with 8 bases matching TRBD1. V trimming: 6 bases; J trimming: 8 bases; junction bases outside the gene matches: 6. In germline, CDR1 is SNHLY, CDR2 FYNNEI. The CDR3 contains 13 residues. The CDR3 DNA reads TGTGCCAGCAGGCCGACAGGGGAAGAGCCCCAGCATTTT. Protein sequence: CASRPTGEEPQHF.

The rearrangement links TRBV7-2 to TRBJ2-7; D is unclear. V lost 4 bases, J lost 5 bases, and 6 bases lay in between. The CDR3 spans 11 residues. CDR1 SGHTA and CDR2 FQGNSA come from the germline V gene. CDR3 bases: TGTGCCAGCAGCTACACCGACGAGCAGTACTTC. Protein product: CASSYTDEQYF.

The chain combines TRBV10-3 with TRBJ1-2; no clear D. The CDR3 consists of 15 residues. CDR1 and CDR2 from the germline V gene are ENHRY and SYGVKD. V shed 8 bases and J shed 0 bases, with 16 bases lying between them. The CDR3 sequence is CAIGSRALANYGYTF. The CDR3 DNA reads as TGTGCCATCGGTTCTCGGGCCTTAGCTAACTATGGCTACACCTTC.

This clonotype was recorded at least ten times. One base away lies a much larger clone, so this may be a sequencing read error. No conserved phenylalanine or tryptophan is present at the end of the CDR3, so a read error is the likely explanation. The chain combines TRBV20-1 with TRBJ2-7; weak D call: TRBD2 (6 bases). This CDR3 contains 11 residues. Germline assignment: CDR1 DFQATT and CDR2 SNEGSKA (reference sequence). V dropped 3 bases and J dropped 5 bases, with 8 bases sitting between them. CDR3 nucleotides: TGCAGTGCTAGGTCGGGGGACGAGCAGTACTCC. Its protein product is CSARSGDEQYS.

The rearrangement uses TRBV20-1 and TRBJ2-7; D unresolved. The CDR3 is 15 amino acids. Trimming removed 3 bases at V and 2 bases at J, with 17 bases between. Germline V gene sequence: CDR1 DFQATT, CDR2 SNEGSKA (reference sequence). The CDR3 DNA reads as TGCAGTGCTAGGCGGTCAAAATCCACAGCCTACGAGCAGTACTTC. Encoded protein: CSARRSKSTAYEQYF.

The chain employs TRBV10-2 and TRBJ1-6, with D hard to call. The CDR3 sequence is 14 residues long. Trimming left V 2 bases short and J 10 bases short, with 12 bases between. From germline, CDR1 is WSHSY and CDR2 SAAADI. DNA of the CDR3: TGCGCCAGCAGTGAGGTGGGCCGTGGGTCACCCCTCCACTTT. This sequence encodes CASSEVGRGSPLHF.

This rearrangement joins TRBV12-3 or TRBV12-4 to TRBJ1-2, with unresolved D. The V end lost 6 bases, the J end lost 4 bases, and 12 bases lay between the germline ends. The CDR3 consists of 13 residues. In DNA, the CDR3 is TGTGCCAGCAGCCCGGACGGAAGCTATGGCTACACCTTC. It translates to CASSPDGSYGYTF.

This clonotype appeared many times. CDR3 DNA sequence: TGTGCCAGCATTATCGAGCAGTACTTC. It is translated as CASIIEQYF. The rearrangement uses TRBV27 and TRBJ2-7; no firm D call. Deletions cut 7 bases from V and 6 bases from J, with 4 bases between. The CDR3 length is 9 residues. Germline-derived CDR1 and CDR2 are MNHEY and SMNVEV (reference sequence).

The V and J genes are TRBV10-3 and TRBJ2-7; TRBD1 aligns across 9 bases. V shed 7 bases, J shed 3 bases, and the junction held 7 bases outside the gene matches. Germline assignment: CDR1 ENHRY and CDR2 SYGVKD. The CDR3 totals 14 residues. The CDR3 here is CAINDRGFGYEQYF. The DNA of the CDR3 is TGTGCCATCAACGACAGGGGGTTTGGCTACGAGCAGTACTTC.

Ten or more counts support this clonotype. V gene TRBV6-5 combines with J gene TRBJ2-7; D assignment may be TRBD1 or TRBD2 (5 bases each). Germline V gives CDR1 MNHEY, CDR2 SVGAGI. Trimming cost V 5 bases and J 3 bases, with 14 bases left between them. The CDR3 has 14 residues. The CDR3 protein is CASSPSGAGYEQYF. CDR3 in DNA: TGTGCCAGCAGTCCCTCCGGGGCAGGCTACGAGCAGTACTTC.

In its sample, this clonotype was seen many times. The chain employs TRBV6-2 or TRBV6-3 and TRBJ2-2; tentatively, D is TRBD1 (5 bases). Between the trimmed V and J ends, which lost 0 bases and 8 bases, there was a span of 10 bases. Germline CDR1 is MNHEY and CDR2 is SVGEGT. This CDR3 region has 14 residues. The CDR3 loop reads CASSYSVQGGELFF. In nucleotides, the CDR3 is TGTGCCAGCAGTTACTCGGTTCAGGGAGGGGAGCTGTTTTTT.

The gene calls are TRBV19 and TRBJ1-1, with D possibly being TRBD1 (6 bases). The germline V and J ends were trimmed by 7 bases and 4 bases, with 16 bases remaining between them. CDR3 length: 14 residues. Germline V gene sequence: CDR1 LNHDA, CDR2 SQIVND (reference sequence). In nucleotides, the CDR3 is TGTGCCAGTACCCTCAGGGGAGGAAGCACTGAAGCTTTCTTT. Translated: CASTLRGGSTEAFF.

This chain uses TRBV12-3 or TRBV12-4 with TRBJ2-7, with D possibly being TRBD1 (6 bases). V dropped 5 bases and J dropped 3 bases, with 11 bases sitting between them. The CDR3 loop spans 13 amino acids. For the CDR3, the DNA is TGTGCCAGCAGTCGGGACAACGTCTACGAGCAGTACTTC. This sequence encodes CASSRDNVYEQYF.